Sequencing of this T cell receptor beta chain was carried out in a study of identical twins. General study results and limits: Out-of-frame beta chain sequences displayed weaker excess sharing between twins.

There are many counts of this clonotype. Its antigen remains unknown. TCRdb reanalysed the 5' RACE reads using MiXCR and keeps one entry per CDR3 protein. The repertoire holds hundreds of thousands of distinct CDR3 sequences, with 6% to 8.5% as singletons. The CDR3 spans 16 residues. Germline values: CDR1 SGHRS, CDR2 YFSETQ. V was clipped by 1 base and J by 5 bases; unmatched bases: 8. The sample was also linked to a second study, of yellow fever vaccine responses in identical twins.

The origin of this receptor is a young woman in good health. The specimen sequenced was CD8+ T cells sorted from blood. The chain links TRBV5-1 to TRBJ2-1; 8 positions agree with TRBD2. The CDR3 nucleotides are TGCGCCAGCAGCTTGATTACGGGAGGGCTTAACAATGAGCAGTTCTTC. Amino acid sequence: CASSLITGGLNNEQFF.